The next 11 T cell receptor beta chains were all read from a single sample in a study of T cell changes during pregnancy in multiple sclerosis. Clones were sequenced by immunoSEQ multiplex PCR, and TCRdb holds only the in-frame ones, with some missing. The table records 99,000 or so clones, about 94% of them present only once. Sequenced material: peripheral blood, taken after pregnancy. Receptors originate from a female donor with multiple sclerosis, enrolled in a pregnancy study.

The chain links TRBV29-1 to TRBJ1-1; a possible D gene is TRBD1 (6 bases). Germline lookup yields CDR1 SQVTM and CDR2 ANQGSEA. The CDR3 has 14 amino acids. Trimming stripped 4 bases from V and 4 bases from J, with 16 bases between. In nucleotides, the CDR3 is TGCAGCGTTGGATTCGGGGGGGCGTCCACTGAAGCTTTCTTT. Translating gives CSVGFGGASTEAFF.

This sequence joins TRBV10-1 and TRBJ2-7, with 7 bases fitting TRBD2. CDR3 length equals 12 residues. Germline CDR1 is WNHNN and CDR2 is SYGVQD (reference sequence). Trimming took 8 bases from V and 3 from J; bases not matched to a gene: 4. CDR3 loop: CASGEGSYEQYF. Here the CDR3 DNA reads TGCGCCAGCGGGGAGGGGAGCTACGAGCAGTACTTC.

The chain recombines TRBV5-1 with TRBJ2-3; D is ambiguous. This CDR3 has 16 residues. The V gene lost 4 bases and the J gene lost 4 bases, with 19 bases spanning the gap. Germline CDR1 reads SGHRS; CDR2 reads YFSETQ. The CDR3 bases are TGCGCCAGCAGCCCCGGGTCCCCGATTGTGTCAGATACGCAGTATTTT. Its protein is CASSPGSPIVSDTQYF.

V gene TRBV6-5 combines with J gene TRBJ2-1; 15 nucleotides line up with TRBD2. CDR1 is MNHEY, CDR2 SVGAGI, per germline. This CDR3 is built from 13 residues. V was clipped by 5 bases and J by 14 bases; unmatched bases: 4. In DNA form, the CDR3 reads TGTGCCAGCAGTCCGGGACTAGCGGGAGGTGAGTTCTTC. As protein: CASSPGLAGGEFF.

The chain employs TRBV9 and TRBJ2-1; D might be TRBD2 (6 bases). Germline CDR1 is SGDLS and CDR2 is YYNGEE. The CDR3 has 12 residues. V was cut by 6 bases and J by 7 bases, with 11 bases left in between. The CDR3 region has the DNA TGTGCCAGCACTGCGGCGGGGAATGAGCAGTTCTTC. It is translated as CASTAAGNEQFF.

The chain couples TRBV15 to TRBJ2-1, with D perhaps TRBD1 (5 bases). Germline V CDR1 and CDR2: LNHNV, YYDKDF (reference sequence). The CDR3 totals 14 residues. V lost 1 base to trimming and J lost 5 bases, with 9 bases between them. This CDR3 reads CATSRAGYDNEQFF. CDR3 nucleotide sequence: TGTGCCACCAGCAGAGCAGGGTACGACAATGAGCAGTTCTTC. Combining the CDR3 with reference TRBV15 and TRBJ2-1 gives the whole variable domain DAMVIQNPRYQVTQFGKPVTLSCSQTLNHNVMYWYQQKSSQAPKLLFHYYDKDFNNEADTPDNFQSRRPNTSFCFLDIRSPGLGDTAMYLCATSRAGYDNEQFFGPGTRLTVL.

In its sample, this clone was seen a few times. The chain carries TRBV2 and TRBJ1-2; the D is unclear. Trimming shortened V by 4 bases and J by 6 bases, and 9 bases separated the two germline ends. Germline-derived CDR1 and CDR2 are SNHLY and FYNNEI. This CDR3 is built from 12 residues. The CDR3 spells CASSGAGHGYTF. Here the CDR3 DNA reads TGTGCCAGCAGTGGGGCAGGCCATGGCTACACCTTC.

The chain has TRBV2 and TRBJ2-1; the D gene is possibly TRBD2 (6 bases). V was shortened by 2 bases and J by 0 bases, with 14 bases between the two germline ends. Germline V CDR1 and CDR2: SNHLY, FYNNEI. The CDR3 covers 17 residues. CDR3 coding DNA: TGTGCCAGCAGTGAAAATTGGCGGGACTTCTCCTACAATGAGCAGTTCTTC. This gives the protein CASSENWRDFSYNEQFF.

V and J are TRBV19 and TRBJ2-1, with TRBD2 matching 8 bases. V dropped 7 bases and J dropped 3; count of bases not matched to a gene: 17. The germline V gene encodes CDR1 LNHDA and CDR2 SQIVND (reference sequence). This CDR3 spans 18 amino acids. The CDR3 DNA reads TGTGCCAGTACCCCTTCAGCAGCGGGAGAGCCTTTCTACAATGAGCAGTTCTTC. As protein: CASTPSAAGEPFYNEQFF.

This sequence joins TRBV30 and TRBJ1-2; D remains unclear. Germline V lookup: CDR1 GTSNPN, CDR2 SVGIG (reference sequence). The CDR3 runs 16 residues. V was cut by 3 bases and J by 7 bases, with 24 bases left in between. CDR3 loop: CAWSPATGVGRGGYTF. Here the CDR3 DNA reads TGTGCCTGGAGCCCCGCCACGGGCGTTGGTCGGGGTGGCTACACCTTC.

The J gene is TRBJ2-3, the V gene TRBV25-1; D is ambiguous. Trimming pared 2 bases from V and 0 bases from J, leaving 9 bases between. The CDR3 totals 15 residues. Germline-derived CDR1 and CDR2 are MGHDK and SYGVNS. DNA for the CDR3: TGTGCCAGCAGTGAACCTCTTCCTAGCACAGATACGCAGTATTTT. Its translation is CASSEPLPSTDTQYF.